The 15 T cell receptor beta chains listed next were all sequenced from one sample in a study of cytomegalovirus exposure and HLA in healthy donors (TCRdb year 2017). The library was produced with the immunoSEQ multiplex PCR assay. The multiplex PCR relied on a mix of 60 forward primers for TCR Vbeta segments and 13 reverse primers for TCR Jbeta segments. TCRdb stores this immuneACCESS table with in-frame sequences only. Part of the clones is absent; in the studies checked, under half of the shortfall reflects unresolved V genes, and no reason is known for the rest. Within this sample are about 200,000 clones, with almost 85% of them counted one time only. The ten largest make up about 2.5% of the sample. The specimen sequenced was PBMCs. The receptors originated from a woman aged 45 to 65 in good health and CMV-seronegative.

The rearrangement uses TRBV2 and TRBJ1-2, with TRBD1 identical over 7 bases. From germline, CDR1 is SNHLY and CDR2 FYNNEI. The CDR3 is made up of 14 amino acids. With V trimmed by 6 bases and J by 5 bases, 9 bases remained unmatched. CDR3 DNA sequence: TGTGCCAGCAGCGCAGGGGGAGGAGGGTATGGCTACACCTTC. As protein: CASSAGGGGYGYTF.

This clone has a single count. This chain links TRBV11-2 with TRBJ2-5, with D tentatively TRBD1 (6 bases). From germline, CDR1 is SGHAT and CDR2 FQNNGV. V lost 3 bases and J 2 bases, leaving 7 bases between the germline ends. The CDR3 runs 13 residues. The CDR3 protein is CASSFGQQETQYF. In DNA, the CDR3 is TGTGCCAGCAGCTTCGGACAGCAAGAGACCCAGTACTTC. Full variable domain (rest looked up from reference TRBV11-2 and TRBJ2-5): EAGVAQSPRYKIIEKRQSVAFWCNPISGHATLYWYQQILGQGPKLLIQFQNNGVVDDSQLPKDRFSAERLKGVDSTLKIQPAKLEDSAVYLCASSFGQQETQYFGPGTRLLVL.

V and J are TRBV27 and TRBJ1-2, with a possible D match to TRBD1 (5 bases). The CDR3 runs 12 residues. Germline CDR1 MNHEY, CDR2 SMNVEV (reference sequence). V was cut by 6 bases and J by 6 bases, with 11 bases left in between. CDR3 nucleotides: TGTGCCAGCAGCGGAGGGGCGGATGGCTACACCTTC. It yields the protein CASSGGADGYTF.

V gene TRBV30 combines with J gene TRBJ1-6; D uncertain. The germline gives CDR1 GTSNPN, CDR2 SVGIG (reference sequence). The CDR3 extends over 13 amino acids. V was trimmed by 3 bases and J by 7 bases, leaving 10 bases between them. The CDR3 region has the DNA TGTGCCTGGAGGATCGGGTTAAATTCACCCCTCCACTTT. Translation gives CAWRIGLNSPLHF.

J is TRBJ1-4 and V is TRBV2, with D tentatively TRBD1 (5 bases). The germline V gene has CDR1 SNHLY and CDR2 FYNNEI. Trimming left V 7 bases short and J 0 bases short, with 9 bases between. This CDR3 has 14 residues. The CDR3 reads CASKPGTTNEKLFF. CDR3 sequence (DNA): TGTGCCAGCAAACCAGGGACAACTAATGAAAAACTGTTTTTT.

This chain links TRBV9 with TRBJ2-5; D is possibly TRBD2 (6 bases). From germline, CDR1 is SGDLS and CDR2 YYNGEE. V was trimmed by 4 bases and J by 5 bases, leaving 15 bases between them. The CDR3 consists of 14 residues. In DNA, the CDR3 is TGTGCCAGCAGCCCAACGGGAGTAGGGGAGACCCAGTACTTC. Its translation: CASSPTGVGETQYF.

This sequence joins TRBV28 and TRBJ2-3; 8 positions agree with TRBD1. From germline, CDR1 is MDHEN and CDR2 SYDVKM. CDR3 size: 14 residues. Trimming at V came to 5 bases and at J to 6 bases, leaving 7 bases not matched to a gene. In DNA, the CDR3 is TGTGCCAGCAGTCCTCGACAGGGGCAGGATACGCAGTATTTT. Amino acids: CASSPRQGQDTQYF.

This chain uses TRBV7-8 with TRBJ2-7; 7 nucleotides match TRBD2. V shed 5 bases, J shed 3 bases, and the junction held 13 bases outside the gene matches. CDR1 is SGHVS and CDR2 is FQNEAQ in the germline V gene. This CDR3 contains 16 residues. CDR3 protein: CASSLGGAGEFYEQYF. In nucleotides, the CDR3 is TGTGCCAGCAGCCTAGGAGGGGCGGGGGAATTCTACGAGCAGTACTTC.

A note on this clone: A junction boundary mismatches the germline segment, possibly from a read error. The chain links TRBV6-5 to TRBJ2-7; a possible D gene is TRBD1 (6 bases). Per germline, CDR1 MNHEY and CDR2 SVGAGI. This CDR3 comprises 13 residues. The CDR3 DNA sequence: TGTGCCAGCAGCTCATCTATCTGGGACAAGGTTACCTTC. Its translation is CASSSSIWDKVTF.

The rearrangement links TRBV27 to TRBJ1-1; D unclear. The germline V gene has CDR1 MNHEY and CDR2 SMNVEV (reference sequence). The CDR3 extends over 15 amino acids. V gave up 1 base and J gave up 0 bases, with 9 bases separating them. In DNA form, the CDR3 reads TGTGCCAGCAGTTTATTGAGTCCCGTGAACACTGAAGCTTTCTTT. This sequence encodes CASSLLSPVNTEAFF.

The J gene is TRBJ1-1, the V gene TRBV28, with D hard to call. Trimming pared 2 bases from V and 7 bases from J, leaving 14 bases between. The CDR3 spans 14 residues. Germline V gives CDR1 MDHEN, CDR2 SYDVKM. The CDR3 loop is CASSLREPWGEAFF. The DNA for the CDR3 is TGTGCCAGCAGTTTAAGGGAGCCCTGGGGTGAAGCTTTCTTT.

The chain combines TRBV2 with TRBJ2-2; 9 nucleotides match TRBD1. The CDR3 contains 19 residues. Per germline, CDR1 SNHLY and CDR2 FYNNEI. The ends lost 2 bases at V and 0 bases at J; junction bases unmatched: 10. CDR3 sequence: CASSERGQGILANTGELFF. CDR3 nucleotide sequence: TGTGCCAGCAGTGAAAGGGGACAGGGAATCCTCGCGAACACCGGGGAGCTGTTTTTT.

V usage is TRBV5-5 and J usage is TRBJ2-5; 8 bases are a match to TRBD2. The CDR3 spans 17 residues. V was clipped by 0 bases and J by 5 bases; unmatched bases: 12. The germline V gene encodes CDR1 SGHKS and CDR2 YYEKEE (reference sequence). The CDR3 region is CASSLGVAGPDLETQYF. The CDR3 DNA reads TGTGCCAGCAGCTTGGGGGTAGCGGGACCCGATTTGGAGACCCAGTACTTC.

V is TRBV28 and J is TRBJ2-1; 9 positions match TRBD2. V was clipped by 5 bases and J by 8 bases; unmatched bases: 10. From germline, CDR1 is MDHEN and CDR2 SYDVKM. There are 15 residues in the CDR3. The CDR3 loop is CASSRGRAVGYEQFF. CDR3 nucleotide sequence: TGTGCCAGCAGTCGCGGGAGGGCCGTAGGTTATGAGCAGTTCTTC.

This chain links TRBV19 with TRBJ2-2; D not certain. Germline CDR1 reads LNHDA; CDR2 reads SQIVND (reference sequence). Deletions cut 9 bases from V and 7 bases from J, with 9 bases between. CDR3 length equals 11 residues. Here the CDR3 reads CASRASGELFF. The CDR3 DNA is TGTGCCAGCCGAGCTAGCGGGGAGCTGTTTTTT. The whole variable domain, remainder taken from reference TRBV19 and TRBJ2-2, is DGGITQSPKYLFRKEGQNVTLSCEQNLNHDAMYWYRQDPGQGLRLIYYSQIVNDFQKGDIAEGYSVSREKKESFPLTVTSAQKNPTAFYLCASRASGELFFGEGSRLTVL.